The next 4 T cell receptor beta chains were all read from a single sample in a study of response to subunit inactivated influenza vaccine (dated by TCRdb to between 2017 and 2018). The sample's time point label is to be understood as: more than 35 days after influenza vaccine administration. Library generation was performed with RT-PCR. Instrument used: Illumina HiSeq 2500. TCRdb's own reprocessing of the public reads used fastp at Q25 and MiXCR and kept productive beta chains. Entries that share a CDR3 protein sequence are merged under the most common genes and DNA. For this sample there are about 480,000 distinct CDR3 sequences; 10% to 15% appear just once. Jointly, the top ten make up approximately 14% of the sample. The sample consisted of PBMCs from blood, taken roughly 48 days after vaccination. The origin of the receptors is a man aged 45-65 years who received an inactivated influenza vaccine. Donor details come from another sample of the same person, matched by shared clones.

This clonotype was picked up many times. The chain uses TRBV20-1 and TRBJ2-7; D call uncertain. The CDR3 runs 13 residues. The V gene's germline CDR1 is DFQATT and CDR2 SNEGSKA (reference sequence). V was trimmed by 3 bases and J by 6 bases, leaving 15 bases between them. The CDR3 here is CSASTLTPSEQYF. The DNA for the CDR3 is TGCAGTGCTAGTACCCTGACCCCCTCCGAGCAGTACTTC.

The V and J genes are TRBV11-3 and TRBJ2-7, with 10 bases identical to TRBD2. This CDR3 spans 15 amino acids. Losses at the gene ends were 5 bases for V and 0 bases for J; bases not matched to a gene: 4. The germline gives CDR1 SGHNT, CDR2 YENEEA. CDR3 amino acids: CASSDTSGDSYEQYF. Written as DNA, the CDR3 is TGTGCCAGCAGCGATACTAGCGGGGACTCCTACGAGCAGTACTTC.

There are many counts of this clonotype. This chain uses TRBV11-2 with TRBJ1-4, with D perhaps matching TRBD1 (5 bases). V was trimmed by 5 bases and J by 0 bases, leaving 7 bases between them. The CDR3 extends over 14 amino acids. Germline loops: CDR1 SGHAT, CDR2 FQNNGV. The CDR3 loop reads CASSPGTTNEKLFF. CDR3 coding DNA: TGTGCCAGCAGCCCAGGGACAACTAATGAAAAACTGTTTTTT.

This clonotype has only a few counts. The chain uses TRBV28 and TRBJ1-1; 7 bases match TRBD1. This CDR3 region has 17 residues. The ends lost 6 bases at V and 2 bases at J; junction bases unmatched: 15. Germline assignment: CDR1 MDHEN and CDR2 SYDVKM. This CDR3 is CASSVVSFWDSNTEAFF. CDR3 sequence (DNA): TGTGCCAGCAGCGTGGTGAGTTTTTGGGACAGCAACACTGAAGCTTTCTTT.